This entry is about one TCR beta chain. Its antigen is still unknown. The same CDR3 can be traced to other DNA sequences in this sample. Measured with immunoSEQ multiplex PCR; TCRdb has only the in-frame clones, and not every one. The sample has about 2 million clones, approximately 94% seen once. The data belong to a study of shared clonotypes between healthy human individuals. The overall study: The donor pool was made up of a couple of women and a few men aged 18 to 49.

Naive CD8 isolation took CD45RO-negative cells positively selected for CCR7 and excluded terminally differentiated effector memory CD45RA+ cells. This CDR3 spans 14 amino acids. The V gene's germline CDR1 is SGDLS and CDR2 YYNGEE. The V gene end was trimmed by 3 bases and the J gene end by 3 bases; junction bases not matched to a gene: 4. Study results and caveats: Blood was the sole source, and tissue repertoires probably differ. Memory subsets generally showed smaller estimated richness than naive subsets did. Few donors restricted represented genetic and exposure-history diversity.

The sequencing input was naive CD8+ T cells sorted from blood. The TCR was taken from a man younger than 35 in good health. The genes are TRBV9 and TRBJ1-1; 8 nucleotides line up with TRBD1. In nucleotides, the CDR3 is TGTGCCAGCAGCGGTGGACAGGGCGACACTGAAGCTTTCTTT. This encodes CASSGGQGDTEAFF.